The clone carrying this T cell receptor (beta chain) came up many times. This CDR3 comprises 15 residues. V trimming: 2 bases; J trimming: 2 bases; junction bases outside the gene matches: 3. Germline loops: CDR1 LGHDT, CDR2 YNNKEL (reference sequence). TCRdb passed the 5' RACE reads through MiXCR, listing each CDR3 protein once. This table holds roughly 25,000 distinct CDR3 sequences, about 7% found once. This sample is drawn from a study of spatial heterogeneity in lung cancer. The sample's time point: sample taken at primary tumor resection. Tumor, nontumor lung or frozen PBMC supplied whole RNA, sequenced without sorting.

This chain connects TRBV3-1 to TRBJ1-2; 9 nucleotides match TRBD1. The specimen comprised PBMCs, sampled at surgery. This TCR was recovered from a male donor with early-stage non-small cell lung cancer. The CDR3 sequence: CASSQTGQGNYGYTF. As DNA, the CDR3 is TGTGCCAGCAGCCAAACGGGACAGGGAAACTATGGCTACACCTTC.